This T cell receptor (beta chain) was identified during a study of T cell responses to AZD1222 COVID-19 vaccine. Study as a whole: Investigators merged groups given second doses at roughly 4 or roughly 12 weeks. General study findings and limits: Two AZD1222 administrations were followed by greater Spike-specific TCR breadth and depth. Donors were largely white British and mainly female; clonal diversity was possibly underestimated. Along spike, vaccine-associated CD4 TCRs were found throughout, with dominance at 160-218 and 743-854.

TCRdb's copy holds only in-frame clones and misses some; the assay was immunoSEQ multiplex PCR. The table lists roughly 150,000 clones, about 92% of them singletons, with over 8% in the top ten. As for this clone: The antigen remains unidentified.

J lost 3 bases, V lost 5 bases, and 7 bases had no gene match. CDR1 SGHTA and CDR2 FQGTGA come from the germline V gene. The CDR3 has 16 amino acids. The receptor was derived from an adult in good health. The V gene is TRBV7-3, the J gene TRBJ2-2; 9 positions match TRBD1. Source: peripheral blood, taken on day 0 of AZD1222 vaccination. The chain's CDR3 is CASSRTGGRDTGELFF. In DNA, the CDR3 is TGTGCCAGCAGCCGCACAGGGGGCCGCGACACCGGGGAGCTGTTTTTT.